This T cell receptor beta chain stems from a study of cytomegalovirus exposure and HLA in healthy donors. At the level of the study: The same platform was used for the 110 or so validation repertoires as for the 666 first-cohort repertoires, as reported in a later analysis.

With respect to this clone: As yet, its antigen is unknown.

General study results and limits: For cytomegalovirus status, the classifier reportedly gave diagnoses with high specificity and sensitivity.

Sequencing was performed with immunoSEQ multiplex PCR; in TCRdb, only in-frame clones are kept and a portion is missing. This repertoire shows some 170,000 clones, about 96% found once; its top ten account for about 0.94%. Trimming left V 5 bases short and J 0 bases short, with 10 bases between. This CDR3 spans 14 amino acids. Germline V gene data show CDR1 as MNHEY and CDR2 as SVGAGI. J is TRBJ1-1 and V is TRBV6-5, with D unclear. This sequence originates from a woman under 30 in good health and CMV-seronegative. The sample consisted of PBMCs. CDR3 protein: CASSMKRVNTEAFF. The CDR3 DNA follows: TGTGCCAGCAGTATGAAGCGGGTGAACACTGAAGCTTTCTTT.